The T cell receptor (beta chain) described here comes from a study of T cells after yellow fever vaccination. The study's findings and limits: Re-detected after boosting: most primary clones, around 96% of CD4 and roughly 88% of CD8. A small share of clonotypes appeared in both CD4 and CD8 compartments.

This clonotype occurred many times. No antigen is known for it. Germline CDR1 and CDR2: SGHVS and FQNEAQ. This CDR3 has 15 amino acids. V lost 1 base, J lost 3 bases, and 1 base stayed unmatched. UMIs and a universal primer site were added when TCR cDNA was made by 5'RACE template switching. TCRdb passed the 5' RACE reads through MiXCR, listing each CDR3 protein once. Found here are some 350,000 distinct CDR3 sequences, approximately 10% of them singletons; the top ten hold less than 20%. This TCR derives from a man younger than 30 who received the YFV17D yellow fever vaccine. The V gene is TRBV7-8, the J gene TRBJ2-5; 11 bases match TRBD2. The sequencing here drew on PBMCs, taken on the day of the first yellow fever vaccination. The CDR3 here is CASSLVTSGKETQYF. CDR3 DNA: TGTGCCAGCAGCTTAGTGACTAGCGGGAAAGAGACCCAGTACTTC. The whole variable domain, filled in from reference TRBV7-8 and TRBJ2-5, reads GAGVSQSPRYKVAKRGQDVALRCDPISGHVSLFWYQQALGQGPEFLTYFQNEAQLDKSGLPSDRFFAERPEGSVSTLKIQRTQQEDSAVYLCASSLVTSGKETQYFGPGTRLLVL.